Listed below are T cell receptor beta chains from one sample, sequenced in a study of T cells after yellow fever vaccination. One entry per CDR3 protein results from TCRdb running MiXCR on the 5' RACE reads. This table holds roughly 240,000 distinct CDR3 sequences, roughly 6.8% found once. Sequencing was performed on CD4+ T cells sorted from PBMCs, taken on the day of the yellow fever booster vaccination. The receptors stem from a man younger than 40 who received the YFV17D yellow fever vaccine. Both conserved end residues are part of each CDR3. D genes are given only for firm matches. Size is stated for part of the rows, as once, few or many counts, or as a class when the clone is expanded.

j_call,clone_size,d_call,v_call,cdr3_nt,cdr3_aa
TRBJ1-5,few,TRBD1,TRBV5-6,TGTGCCAGCAGCGACTCCGGGACAGACCTTTATAGCAATCAGCCCCAGCATTTT,CASSDSGTDLYSNQPQHF
TRBJ2-1,many,TRBD2,TRBV28,TGTGCCAGCAGACCCCGGGACTATGCCGATGAGCAGTTCTTC,CASRPRDYADEQFF
TRBJ2-7,few,TRBD2,TRBV10-3,TGTGCCATCAAACCGGGACTAGCGGGAGACGAGCAGTACTTC,CAIKPGLAGDEQYF
TRBJ2-1,.,.,TRBV3-1,TGTGCCAGCAGAAAGGGGGTCGGCTACAATGAGCAGTTCTTC,CASRKGVGYNEQFF
TRBJ1-1,.,.,TRBV6-5,TGTGCCAGCAGAAAACCCGGGACACACGAAGCTTTCTTT,CASRKPGTHEAFF
TRBJ1-4,.,.,TRBV24-1,TGTGCCACCAGTGATTCTATACAGGGCGGCGGTGAAAAACTGTTTTTT,CATSDSIQGGGEKLFF
TRBJ2-1,few,.,TRBV12-3/TRBV12-4,TGTGCCAGCAGTTTCTGGTCTGCTGAGCAGTTCTTC,CASSFWSAEQFF
TRBJ2-5,.,.,TRBV20-1,TGCAGTGCTAGTGATCGGGACTCGAACCTACAAGAGACCCAGTACTTC,CSASDRDSNLQETQYF
TRBJ2-5,once,.,TRBV9,TGTGCCAGCAGCGTAGATTTCTCGTACCAAGAGACCCAGTACTTC,CASSVDFSYQETQYF
TRBJ2-7,few,TRBD1,TRBV5-6,TGTGCCAGCAGCTGGGACAGGGGGCACGAGCAGTACTTC,CASSWDRGHEQYF
TRBJ1-5,.,.,TRBV6-6,TGTGCCAGCGGGAATGATCAGCCCCAGCATTTT,CASGNDQPQHF
TRBJ2-3,few,.,TRBV6-2/TRBV6-3,TGTGCCAGCAGTCGTATCACAGATACGCAGTATTTT,CASSRITDTQYF
TRBJ2-3,.,.,TRBV10-3,TGTGCCATCAGTGGGCCCGGGAGCCCTAGCACAGATACGCAGTATTTT,CAISGPGSPSTDTQYF
TRBJ2-1,many,TRBD1,TRBV7-9,TGTGCCAGCAGCTTACGAGGGGGCGCCCCCTACAATGAGCAGTTCTTC,CASSLRGGAPYNEQFF
TRBJ2-3,few,TRBD2,TRBV4-2,TGTGCCAGCAGCCAATCACCCGTTTTAGCGGGAGGGCCAGCAGATACGCAGTATTTT,CASSQSPVLAGGPADTQYF
TRBJ2-1,few,.,TRBV3-1,TGTGCCAGCAGCCAAGATCAGGGCCATGGGGGGTTCTTC,CASSQDQGHGGFF
TRBJ2-6,few,TRBD1,TRBV7-2,TGTGCCAGCAGCTTAGGCCGGGACAGGGCGAACGTCCTGACTTTC,CASSLGRDRANVLTF
TRBJ2-3,many,TRBD2,TRBV14,TGTGCCAGCAGCCAATTTGGGAGGGGCACAGATACGCAGTATTTT,CASSQFGRGTDTQYF
TRBJ2-7,.,TRBD2,TRBV6-2/TRBV6-3,TGTGCCAGCAGGCGACTAGCGGGAGAATCCTACGAGCAGTACTTC,CASRRLAGESYEQYF
TRBJ2-3,few,TRBD2,TRBV11-3,TGTGCCAGCAGCTTAGGGTCTAGCGGGACTCTCACAGATACGCAGTATTTT,CASSLGSSGTLTDTQYF
TRBJ2-5,many,TRBD1,TRBV20-1,TGCAGTGCTAGAGGCGGGACAGGGTCGCAAGAGACCCAGTACTTC,CSARGGTGSQETQYF
TRBJ2-3,few,.,TRBV18,TGTGCCAGCTCAGCGATCGACAACACAGATACGCAGTATTTT,CASSAIDNTDTQYF
TRBJ2-7,.,.,TRBV5-6,TGTGCCAGCAGCTTGCGGGCAGGGGGGTTCTACGAGCAGTACTTC,CASSLRAGGFYEQYF
TRBJ2-5,.,.,TRBV18,TGTGCCAGCTCACCAGTCTCCGACCCCGGCGGAGAGACCCAGTACTTC,CASSPVSDPGGETQYF
TRBJ2-7,many,TRBD1,TRBV18,TGTGCCAGCTCACCTCTGGGACAGGGGAACTCCTACGAGCAGTACTTC,CASSPLGQGNSYEQYF